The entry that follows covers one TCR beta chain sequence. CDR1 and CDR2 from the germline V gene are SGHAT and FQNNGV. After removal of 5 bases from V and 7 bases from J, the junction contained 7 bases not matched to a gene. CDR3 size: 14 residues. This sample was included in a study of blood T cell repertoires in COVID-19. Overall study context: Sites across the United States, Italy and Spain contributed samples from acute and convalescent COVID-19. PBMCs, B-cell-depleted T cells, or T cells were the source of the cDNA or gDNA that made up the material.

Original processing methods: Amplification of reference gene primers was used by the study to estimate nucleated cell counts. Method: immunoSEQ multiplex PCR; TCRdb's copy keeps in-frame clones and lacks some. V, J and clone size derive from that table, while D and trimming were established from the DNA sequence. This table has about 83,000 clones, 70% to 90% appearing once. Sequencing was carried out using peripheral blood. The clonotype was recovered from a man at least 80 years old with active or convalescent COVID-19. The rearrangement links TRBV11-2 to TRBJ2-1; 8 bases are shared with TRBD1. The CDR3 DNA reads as TGTGCCAGCAGCCGCCCGACAGGGGTGAATGAGCAGTTCTTC. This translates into CASSRPTGVNEQFF. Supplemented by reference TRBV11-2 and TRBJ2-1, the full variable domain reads EAGVAQSPRYKIIEKRQSVAFWCNPISGHATLYWYQQILGQGPKLLIQFQNNGVVDDSQLPKDRFSAERLKGVDSTLKIQPAKLEDSAVYLCASSRPTGVNEQFFGPGTRLTVL.